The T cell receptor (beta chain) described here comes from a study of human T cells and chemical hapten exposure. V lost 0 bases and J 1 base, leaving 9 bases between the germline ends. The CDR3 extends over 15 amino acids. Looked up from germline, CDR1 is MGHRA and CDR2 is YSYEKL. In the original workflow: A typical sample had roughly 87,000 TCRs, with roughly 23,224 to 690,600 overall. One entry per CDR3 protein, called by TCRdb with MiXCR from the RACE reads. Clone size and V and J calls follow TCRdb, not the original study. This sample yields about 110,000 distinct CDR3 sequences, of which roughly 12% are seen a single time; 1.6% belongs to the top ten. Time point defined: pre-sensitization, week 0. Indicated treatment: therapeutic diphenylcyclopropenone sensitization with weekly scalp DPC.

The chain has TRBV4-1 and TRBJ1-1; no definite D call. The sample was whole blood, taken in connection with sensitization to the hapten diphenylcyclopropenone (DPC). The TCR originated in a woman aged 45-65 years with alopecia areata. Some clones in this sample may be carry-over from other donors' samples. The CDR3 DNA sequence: TGCGCCAGCAGCCAAGATCGGCCGGGGAACACTGAAGCTTTCTTT. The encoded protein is CASSQDRPGNTEAFF.